This T cell receptor beta chain is from a study of blood T cell repertoires in COVID-19. With 3 bases clipped from V and 2 bases from J, the junction kept 0 bases outside the gene matches. CDR3 length: 14 amino acids. The V gene's germline CDR1 is MNHEY and CDR2 SMNVEV (reference sequence). Points on this clone: At the DNA level, this CDR3 is encoded by other sequences in the same sample as well.

Patients at the Seattle site were enrolled during active infection and followed longitudinally. The table came from immunoSEQ multiplex PCR; TCRdb's copy has only in-frame clones and leaves some out. The sample has about 200,000 clones, 70% to 90% seen once. The V gene is TRBV27, the J gene TRBJ2-3; 9 positions agree with TRBD2. The sample consisted of peripheral blood. This sequence originates from a woman between 50 and 59 years old with COVID-19, enrolled during active disease. The CDR3 DNA reads TGTGCCAGCAGTTTGGGACTAGCCACAGATACGCAGTATTTT. It translates to CASSLGLATDTQYF.